A single sample gave rise to the 18 T cell receptor beta chains below, sequenced in a study of blood T cell repertoires in COVID-19. Libraries were prepared by immunoSEQ multiplex PCR; TCRdb keeps only in-frame clonotypes and omits some of them. The data hold some 250,000 clones, with more than 65% observed a single time. The sequencing input was peripheral blood. The receptors were gathered from a woman older than 75 with acute or convalescent COVID-19.

The chain recombines TRBV5-4 with TRBJ2-7, with D tentatively TRBD1 (6 bases). The ends were cut back, 1 base at V and 2 bases at J, with 10 bases in the middle. Germline V gene data show CDR1 as SGHNT and CDR2 as YYREEE (reference sequence). This CDR3 has 14 amino acids. The CDR3, as DNA: TGTGCCAGCAGCTTGAGGGGGAAGCCCTACGAGCAGTACTTC. Residues: CASSLRGKPYEQYF.

There are a few counts of this clone. The chain joins TRBV5-1 to TRBJ1-1; no reliable D call. V lost 0 bases to trimming and J lost 3 bases, with 6 bases between them. This CDR3 is built from 13 residues. Germline-derived CDR1 and CDR2 are SGHRS and YFSETQ. The CDR3 nucleotides are TGCGCCAGCAGCTTGGCCGGGGACACTGAAGCTTTCTTT. The encoded protein is CASSLAGDTEAFF.

This chain links TRBV2 with TRBJ1-3, with a possible D match to TRBD1 (6 bases). This CDR3 is 13 amino acids long. The germline V and J ends were trimmed by 6 bases and 4 bases, with 10 bases remaining between them. Germline CDR1 is SNHLY and CDR2 is FYNNEI. Here the CDR3 reads CASREGEGNTIYF. The CDR3 DNA reads TGTGCCAGCAGAGAGGGGGAAGGAAACACCATATATTTT.

V gene TRBV5-1 combines with J gene TRBJ1-2, with no clear D. Trimming cost V 5 bases and J 4 bases, with 15 bases left between them. Germline CDR1 SGHRS, CDR2 YFSETQ. CDR3 length: 14 residues. The CDR3 sequence is CASSTTSGGYGYTF. For the CDR3, the DNA is TGCGCCAGCAGTACTACAAGTGGCGGCTATGGCTACACCTTC.

This clone was counted a few times. The same CDR3 also results from other DNA sequences found in this sample. The V and J genes are TRBV5-4 and TRBJ2-7; D perhaps matches TRBD2 (6 bases). CDR3 length: 14 amino acids. The germline gives CDR1 SGHNT, CDR2 YYREEE (reference sequence). Trimming took 4 bases from V and 5 from J, leaving 16 bases between them. The chain's CDR3 is CASSLDGGAHEQYF. CDR3 bases: TGTGCCAGCAGCCTGGACGGAGGGGCCCACGAGCAGTACTTC.

The CDR3 bases are TGTGCCAGCAGATACCGACGCGGGGGCGGGCTCTATGGCTACACCTTC. It specifies CASRYRRGGGLYGYTF. The V gene is TRBV5-8, the J gene TRBJ1-2; possibly TRBD1 for D (6 bases). Germline lookup yields CDR1 SGHTS and CDR2 YDEGEE. This CDR3 region has 16 residues. Trimming cost V 5 bases and J 4 bases, with 21 bases left between them. Filled out from reference TRBV5-8 and TRBJ1-2, the complete variable domain reads EAGVTQSPTHLIKTRGQQATLRCSPISGHTSVYWYQQALGLGLQFLLWYDEGEERNRGNFPPRFSGRQFPNYSSELNVNALELEDSALYLCASRYRRGGGLYGYTFGSGTRLTVV.

The V gene is TRBV11-2, the J gene TRBJ1-1, with D perhaps matching TRBD1 (5 bases). The CDR3 has 15 residues. Germline CDR1 and CDR2: SGHAT and FQNNGV. Trimming took off 3 bases at V and 0 bases at J, with 11 bases between the two ends. The CDR3, as DNA: TGTGCCAGCAGCTTTAGACAGATCTTGAACACTGAAGCTTTCTTT. The encoded protein is CASSFRQILNTEAFF.

The rearrangement links TRBV5-1 to TRBJ2-1; a weak D match, TRBD1 (6 bases). The V gene's germline CDR1 is SGHRS and CDR2 YFSETQ. CDR3 length equals 14 residues. Trimming stripped 2 bases from V and 5 bases from J, with 11 bases between. The CDR3 coding sequence is TGCGCCAGCAGCTTATGGCAGGGGAACAATGAGCAGTTCTTC. This codes for CASSLWQGNNEQFF.

In this sample, this clone turned up once. V usage is TRBV9 and J usage is TRBJ2-1, with a tentative D call TRBD1 (7 bases). Germline CDR1 and CDR2: SGDLS and YYNGEE. The CDR3 contains 15 residues. Between the trimmed V and J ends, which lost 4 bases and 0 bases, there was a span of 11 bases. The CDR3 nucleotides are TGTGCCAGCAGCCCTCAGGGGGGCTCCTACAATGAGCAGTTCTTC. This codes for CASSPQGGSYNEQFF.

This clone appeared once. The chain recombines TRBV5-4 with TRBJ2-5, with 9 bases lining up with TRBD2. The germline V gene has CDR1 SGHNT and CDR2 YYREEE (reference sequence). The CDR3 length is 15 residues. V trimming: 0 bases; J trimming: 4 bases; junction bases outside the gene matches: 4. The CDR3 reads CASSLGGGAGETQYF. DNA of the CDR3: TGTGCCAGCAGCTTGGGCGGGGGGGCCGGAGAGACCCAGTACTTC.

V usage is TRBV9 and J usage is TRBJ2-3, with D possibly being TRBD1 (6 bases). The CDR3 is 13 residues long. Trimming pared 2 bases from V and 4 bases from J, leaving 8 bases between. CDR1 and CDR2 from the germline V gene are SGDLS and YYNGEE. CDR3 nucleotide sequence: TGTGCCAGCAGCGTTACAGGGTCAGATACGCAGTATTTT. It is translated as CASSVTGSDTQYF.

CDR3 coding DNA: TGTGCCAGCAACACCATAGCGGGTGCTACGCAGTATTTT. Translation gives CASNTIAGATQYF. The chain is built from TRBV2 and TRBJ2-3, with 7 positions matching TRBD2. CDR1 is SNHLY, CDR2 FYNNEI, per germline. This CDR3 region has 13 residues. V lost 7 bases and J lost 8; bases outside the gene matches: 9.

This sequence joins TRBV13 and TRBJ1-6, with 10 bases lining up with TRBD1. The germline gives CDR1 PRHDT, CDR2 FYEKMQ (reference sequence). There are 15 residues in the CDR3. The junction had 7 bases not matched to a gene; V was cut back by 2 bases and J by 12 bases. In nucleotides, the CDR3 is TGTGCCAGCAGCTTACCTGACAGGGGGCGTGAACCCCTCCACTTT. Its translation: CASSLPDRGREPLHF.

The chain combines TRBV19 with TRBJ2-2; 11 nucleotides align to TRBD2. V lost 1 base and J lost 6; bases outside the gene matches: 4. Germline V gives CDR1 LNHDA, CDR2 SQIVND (reference sequence). This CDR3 region has 16 residues. CDR3 DNA sequence: TGTGCCAGTAGTATAGGGCTAGCGGGGGGCGCCGGGGAGCTGTTTTTT. Amino acid sequence: CASSIGLAGGAGELFF.

The chain recombines TRBV2 with TRBJ1-6; D unresolved. Germline CDR1 SNHLY, CDR2 FYNNEI. This CDR3 contains 14 residues. With 4 bases removed from V and 7 bases from J, the gap between germline ends came to 11 bases. The CDR3 DNA reads TGTGCCAGCAGTGGCGGGGTCTTCAATTCACCCCTCCACTTT. The encoded protein is CASSGGVFNSPLHF.

This rearrangement joins TRBV3-1 (or the pseudogene TRBV3-2) to TRBJ1-6; 9 bases line up with TRBD1. Trimming took 4 bases from V and 5 from J; bases not matched to a gene: 3. Germline values: CDR1 LGHDT, CDR2 YNNKEL (reference sequence). The CDR3 spans 15 residues. The CDR3 DNA follows: TGTGCCAGCAGCCTTTGGGACAGGGATAATTCACCCCTCCACTTT. Protein product: CASSLWDRDNSPLHF.

This chain uses TRBV27 with TRBJ1-4, with a weak D call TRBD1 (6 bases). The V and J ends lost 2 bases and 3 bases respectively, with 10 bases between them. Germline-derived CDR1 and CDR2 are MNHEY and SMNVEV (reference sequence). This CDR3 is built from 15 residues. The CDR3 loop reads CASSLIGGPNEKLFF. The CDR3 DNA reads TGTGCCAGCAGTTTAATAGGGGGTCCTAATGAAAAACTGTTTTTT.

This chain joins TRBV9 and TRBJ1-1, with 8 bases lining up with TRBD1. This CDR3 is 13 amino acids long. CDR1 and CDR2 from the germline V gene are SGDLS and YYNGEE. V lost 5 bases and J lost 5; bases outside the gene matches: 5. The CDR3 sequence is CASSPDRGTEAFF. For the CDR3, the DNA is TGTGCCAGCAGTCCCGACAGGGGTACTGAAGCTTTCTTT.